This TCR beta chain appears in the sequencing data of a study of shared clonotypes between healthy human individuals (dated by TCRdb to the early 2020s). As for the study more broadly: The cohort comprised two women and a few men aged 18 to 49 years. Per donor, three plates each were used for CD4 naive and CD4 memory, two for CD8 naive, and one for CD8 memory. To estimate repertoire size and how much clonotypes are shared between individuals, the study performed deep sequencing of blood TCR repertoires from about 5 healthy adults. To increase sequencing depth and limit assay-specific biases, TCR repertoire library preparation and sequencing were carried out by different laboratories using diverse techniques. Between about 0.8 and 9 billion PBMCs per donor were obtained by leukapheresis. The study at large found these results: Compared with non-shared clonotypes, the clonotypes found in all four sorted-subset donors had higher generation probabilities. When a few donors were compared, the shared fraction of clonotypes was around 5% for naive CD4, roughly 3.4% for naive CD8, more than 2% for memory CD4, and 0.35% to 0.5% for memory CD8. Because the study included only a small number of donors, the genetic and exposure-history diversity represented was limited. Sampling was restricted to blood, and TCR repertoires in tissues likely differ from the TCR repertoires found in blood. Rarefaction of sorted-subset datasets indicated incomplete sequencing despite the large sequencing depth. Based on pairwise subsampling, the degree of clonotype sharing among donors was expected to be affected by sequencing depth. Larger estimated clonotype richness was generally found for naive subsets than for memory subsets.

Regarding this clone: There is no known antigen for this receptor. Base quality data are lacking; no much larger clone is found one base away.

V and J are truncated by 8 bases and 4 bases respectively, leaving an intervening sequence of 20 bases. According to the germline V gene, CDR1 reads MDHEN and CDR2 reads SYDVKM. The CDR3 measures 15 amino acids from cysteine to phenylalanine. Here the CDR3 DNA is all that survives: 45 bases in frame from base 1. Using the deep immunoSEQ assay, multiplex PCR amplified TCR CDR3 regions from genomic DNA. Extracted genomic DNA from each cell subset was spread evenly across all wells of several immunoSEQ 96-well plates, with each plate serving as a replicate. Each replicate PCR for sorted subsets received 150 to 250 ng genomic DNA, equal to roughly 30,000 T cell genomes. Purified libraries were measured with a Qubit 3.0 fluorometer, size-checked on a Bioanalyzer 2100, and measured again with the KAPA Library Quantification kit. A separate single-read 150-cycle Illumina NextSeq 550 flow cell was used to sequence each immunoSEQ 96-well plate. As for the original processing: Because the immunoSEQ output held only junctional sequences and lacked quality scores, the filtering could not match the filtering applied to full-length reads. To assign V/J genes and CDR3, sequences were annotated using PyIR, a Python wrapper for IgBLAST v1.9, with IMGT germline references. Any read was removed if the V/J assignment was weak (E-value above 1e-6), the CDR3 was missing, or the read contained stop codons, out-of-frame junctions, or ambiguous translated residues. V3J clonotypes were defined by identical inferred V gene, J gene, and CDR3 amino acid sequence. The percentage overlap between two repertoires was calculated by dividing the number of shared unique clonotypes by the size of the smaller repertoire. RTK rarefaction, the Chao1 estimator, and Recon v2.1 estimates of unobserved clonotypes were used to assess repertoire richness. Generation probabilities were computed with OLGA for all TCRbeta clonotypes obtained by the gDNA method from several donors. TCRdb took over this immuneACCESS table, retaining in-frame rearrangements with V and J assigned. Such tables are incomplete; in checked studies, under half of the missing clones stem from an unresolved V gene, and the remainder is unexplained. The V and J calls and clone size are taken from that table; D and trimming were inferred from the DNA. This sample has approximately 2.1 million clones in its table, and about 92% of those were observed once. 0.3% to 0.4% of the sample rests with the top ten.

Healthy HIV-negative adults with no recently reported acute infections or vaccinations were included as donors. Every donor was a Caucasian adult living in Nashville, Tennessee, USA. CD4+ T cells were enriched by magnetic negative selection; naive cells were then positively selected on CD45RA, and the negative fraction formed the memory subset. Blood was obtained by leukapheresis, after which PBMCs were separated by Ficoll-Histopaque density gradient centrifugation and cryopreserved in liquid nitrogen vapor phase. Analytical flow cytometry was used to check the purity and quantity of each magnetically sorted T cell population. Each sorted fraction had its genomic DNA isolated and then quantified by UV absorbance on a Nanodrop 2000c.

Sequenced sample: naive CD4+ T cells from PBMCs. What this sample's cell subset or site label stands for: CD45RA+ positively selected. The chain is encoded by TRBV28 joined to TRBJ1-2, and the D gene may be TRBD1, 6 bases matching. The TCR sequence derives from a man aged 18 to 29 in good health. Some clones in this sample may be carry-over from other donors' samples. The CDR3 reads as follows: CASASGTGPIYGYTF. In nucleotides, the sequence is TGTGCCAGCGCCTCGGGAACAGGGCCCATCTATGGCTACACCTTC.